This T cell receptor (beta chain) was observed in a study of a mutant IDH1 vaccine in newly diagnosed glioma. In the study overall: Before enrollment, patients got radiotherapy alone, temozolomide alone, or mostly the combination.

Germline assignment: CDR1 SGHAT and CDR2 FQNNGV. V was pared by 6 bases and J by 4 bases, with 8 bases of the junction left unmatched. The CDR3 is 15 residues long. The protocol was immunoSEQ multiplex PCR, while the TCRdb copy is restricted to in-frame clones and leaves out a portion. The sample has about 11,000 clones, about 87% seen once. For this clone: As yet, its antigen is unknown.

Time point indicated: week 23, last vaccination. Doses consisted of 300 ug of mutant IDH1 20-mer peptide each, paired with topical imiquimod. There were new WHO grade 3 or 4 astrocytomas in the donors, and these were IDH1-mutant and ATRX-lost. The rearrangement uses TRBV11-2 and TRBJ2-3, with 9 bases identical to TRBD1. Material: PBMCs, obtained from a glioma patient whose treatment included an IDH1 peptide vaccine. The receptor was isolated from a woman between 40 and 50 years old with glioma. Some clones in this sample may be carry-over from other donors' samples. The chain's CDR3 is CASSFRDRVADTQYF. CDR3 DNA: TGTGCCAGCAGTTTCAGGGACAGGGTGGCAGATACGCAGTATTTT.